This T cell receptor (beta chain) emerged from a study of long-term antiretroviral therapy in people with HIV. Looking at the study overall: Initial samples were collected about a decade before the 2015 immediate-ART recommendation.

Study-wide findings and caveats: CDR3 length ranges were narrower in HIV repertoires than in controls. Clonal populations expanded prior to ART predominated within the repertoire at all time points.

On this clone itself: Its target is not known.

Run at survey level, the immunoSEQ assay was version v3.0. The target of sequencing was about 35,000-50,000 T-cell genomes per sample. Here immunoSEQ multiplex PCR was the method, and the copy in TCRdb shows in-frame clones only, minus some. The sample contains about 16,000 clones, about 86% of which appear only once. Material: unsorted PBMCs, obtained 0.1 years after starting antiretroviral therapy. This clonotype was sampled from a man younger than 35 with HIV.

CDR3 in DNA: TGTGCCAGCAGCCACTTACCTTCGACAGACTTGAACACTGAAGCTTTCTTT. Amino acid sequence: CASSHLPSTDLNTEAFF. This chain links TRBV4-2 with TRBJ1-1; a possible D gene is TRBD1 (5 bases). This CDR3 comprises 17 residues. Germline CDR1 is LGHNA and CDR2 is YNFKEQ. V dropped 3 bases and J dropped 0 bases, with 17 bases sitting between them.